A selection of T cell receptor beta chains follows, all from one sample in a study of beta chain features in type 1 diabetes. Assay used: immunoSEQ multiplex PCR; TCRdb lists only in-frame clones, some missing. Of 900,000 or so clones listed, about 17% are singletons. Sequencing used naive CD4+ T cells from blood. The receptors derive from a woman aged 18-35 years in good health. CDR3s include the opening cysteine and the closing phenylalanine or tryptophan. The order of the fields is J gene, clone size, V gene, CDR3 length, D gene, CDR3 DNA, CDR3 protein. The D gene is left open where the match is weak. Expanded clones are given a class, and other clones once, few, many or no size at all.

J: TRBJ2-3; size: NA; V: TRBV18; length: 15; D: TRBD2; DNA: TGTGCCAGCTCGTCCCTAGCGGGGGGCACAGATACGCAGTATTTT; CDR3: CASSSLAGGTDTQYF
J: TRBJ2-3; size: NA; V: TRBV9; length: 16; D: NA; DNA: TGTGCCAGCAGCGCCGGGAGCCTGGTACGCACAGATACGCAGTATTTT; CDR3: CASSAGSLVRTDTQYF
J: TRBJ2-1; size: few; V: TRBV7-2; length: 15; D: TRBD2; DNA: TGTGCCAGCACTGATAGCGGGAGGGTGTACAATGAGCAGTTCTTC; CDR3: CASTDSGRVYNEQFF
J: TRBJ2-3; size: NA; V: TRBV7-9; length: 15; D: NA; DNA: TGTGCCAGCAGCTTAGTCGTTAGCGTGACAGATACGCAGTATTTT; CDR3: CASSLVVSVTDTQYF
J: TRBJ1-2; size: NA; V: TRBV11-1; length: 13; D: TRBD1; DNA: TGTGCCAGCAGCGAACAGGGGAACTATGGCTACACCTTC; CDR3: CASSEQGNYGYTF
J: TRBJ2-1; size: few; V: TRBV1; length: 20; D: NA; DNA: TGCACCAGCAGCCATGCCCCGACTAGCGGGAGGGCCCTCGGGTGGAATGAGCAGTTCTTC; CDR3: CTSSHAPTSGRALGWNEQFF
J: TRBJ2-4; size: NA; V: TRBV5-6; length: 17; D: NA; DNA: TGTGCCAGCAGCTTGAGGGCAGGGTTTTTAACCAAAAACATTCAGTACTTC; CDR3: CASSLRAGFLTKNIQYF
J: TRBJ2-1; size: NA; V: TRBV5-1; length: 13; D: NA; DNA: TGCGCCAGCCGTAGGGACGGCTACAATGAGCAGTTCTTC; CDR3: CASRRDGYNEQFF
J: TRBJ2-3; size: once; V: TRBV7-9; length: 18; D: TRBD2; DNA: TGTGCCAGCAGCCGGGGACTAGCGGGAAGGAGAGGAACAGATACGCAGTATTTT; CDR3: CASSRGLAGRRGTDTQYF
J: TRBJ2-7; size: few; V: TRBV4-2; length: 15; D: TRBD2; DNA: TGTGCCAGCAGCCAAGAAGGCGGGGGAGAGTACGAGCAGTACTTC; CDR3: CASSQEGGGEYEQYF
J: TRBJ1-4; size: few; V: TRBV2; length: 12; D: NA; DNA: TGTGCCAGCAGTGACCGGATCCCTCTCCTGTTTTTT; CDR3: CASSDRIPLLFF